This T cell receptor (beta chain) was sequenced during a study of blood T cell repertoires in COVID-19. Study summary: Samples of COVID-19 (acute and convalescent) were obtained from the United States, Italy and Spain. T cells, B-cell-depleted T cells, or PBMCs supplied cDNA or gDNA.

V shed 5 bases, J shed 0 bases, and the junction held 4 bases outside the gene matches. The length of the CDR3 is 15 residues. Per germline, CDR1 SGHVS and CDR2 FNYEAQ. Per the authors' pipeline: Amplification of reference gene primers was used by the study to estimate nucleated cell counts. Using immunoSEQ multiplex PCR, the repertoire was profiled, and TCRdb retains in-frame clones only, with some absent. From that table come the V and J calls and clone size; the DNA was used to work out D and trimming. In the table there are approximately 250,000 clones, roughly 88% of which are singletons. The chain recombines TRBV7-6 with TRBJ2-7, with TRBD2 matching over 10 bases. This receptor was taken from a man aged 40-49 years who had recovered from COVID-19. Material for sequencing was peripheral blood. The CDR3 protein is CASSISGGTSYEQYF. In DNA form, the CDR3 reads TGTGCCAGCAGCATTAGCGGGGGGACCTCCTACGAGCAGTACTTC.